This T cell receptor beta chain comes out of a study of human T cells and chemical hapten exposure. Study results and caveats: Correlating positively with patch test score were the PT1 expanded TCR counts.

The CDR3 has 15 residues. Germline CDR1 and CDR2: SGHNT and YYREEE (reference sequence). The junction had 14 bases not matched to a gene; V was cut back by 2 bases and J by 10 bases. Time point noted: pre-sensitization, week 0. Treatment reported: therapeutic diphenylcyclopropenone sensitization with weekly scalp DPC. On this clonotype: No antigen is known for it.

TCRdb recomputed calls from the RACE reads with MiXCR, one row per CDR3 protein. Of 35,000 to 50,000 distinct CDR3 sequences listed, 9.5% to 15% are singletons. This sequence was found in a woman aged 25 to 39 with alopecia areata. Some clones in this sample may be carry-over from other donors' samples. V gene TRBV5-4 combines with J gene TRBJ1-1; 7 nucleotides agree with TRBD1. The sample in question was whole blood, obtained in connection with sensitization to the hapten diphenylcyclopropenone (DPC). The CDR3 bases are TGTGCCAGCAGCTTCTTGGGGACAGCGAGGGGGGCAGCTTTCTTT. Translated, it gives CASSFLGTARGAAFF.